These T cell receptor beta chains were read from a single sample in a study of blood T cell repertoires in COVID-19. TCRdb keeps only in-frame clones here, not all; method: immunoSEQ multiplex PCR. The repertoire includes 100,000 to 150,000 clones, 84% of them detected once, and roughly 4% sits in the top ten. Sequencing used PBMCs or T cells enriched from blood (not recorded which). The receptors stem from a woman aged 25 to 39 who had recovered from COVID-19. Each CDR3 is given without its conserved first and last residue.

>TRBV25-1|TRBJ1-6
ASKLTNNSPLH
>TRBV2|TRBJ2-1
ASSEALRGRLTRTSWF
>TRBV15|TRBJ1-4
ATSTYRGQKEKLF
>TRBV19|TRBJ1-5
ASSIQGPLGQPQH
>TRBV27|TRBJ1-1
ASSFSWANTEAF
>TRBV27|TRBJ2-7
ASSSSGRVHEQY
>TRBV5-4|TRBJ1-2
ASSLPGQGRGTYGYT
>TRBV7-9|TRBJ2-6
ASSLNSLSGANVLT
>TRBV9|TRBJ1-5
ASSVTGVGQPQH
>TRBV20-1|TRBJ1-2
SAADRGYT
>TRBV10-3|TRBJ1-2
AISERGGNTGDKGGYT
>TRBV5-5|TRBJ1-2
ASSPMDRFTLGYT
>TRBV5-1|TRBJ2-7
ASSLEVSGTREQY
>TRBV4-3|TRBJ1-2
ASSQEPGGQENYGYT
>TRBV29-1|TRBJ2-5
SVGGTGPGETQY
>TRBV24-1|TRBJ2-2
ATSDSHRGDTGELF
>TRBV9|TRBJ2-3
ASNPIAGANTDTQY
>TRBV12-3/TRBV12-4|TRBJ2-7
ASSLSIRYEQY
>TRBV6-2/TRBV6-3|TRBJ2-5
ASSQGTGFQETQY
>TRBV15|TRBJ2-3
ATSRASRHTDTQY
>TRBV5-8|TRBJ2-7
ASSQISVSFPYEQY
>TRBV4-3|TRBJ2-1
ASSHAPTGGPINEQF
>TRBV9|TRBJ2-1
ASSVVAGGPNEQF
>TRBV5-1|TRBJ2-3
ASSAPPGLAFDTQY
>TRBV30|TRBJ1-2
AWSVHGLANYGYT
>TRBV7-3|TRBJ2-7
ASSAFAGAEYEQY
>TRBV6-4|TRBJ2-3
ASSASQDSTDTQY
>TRBV7-9|TRBJ1-4
ASSQRVLGLNEKLF
>TRBV6-2/TRBV6-3|TRBJ2-2
ASSYLGRGSGELF
>TRBV5-1|TRBJ2-1
ASGPTSGTYNEQF
>TRBV28|TRBJ1-3
ASRTGNPGNTIY
>TRBV9|TRBJ1-2
ASSVDQGTGYT
>TRBV5-1|TRBJ2-5
ASKVAGVGETQY
>TRBV7-2|TRBJ1-2
ASSRDRGHYGYT
>TRBV19|TRBJ2-3
ASSRTATSTDTQY
>TRBV11-3|TRBJ2-5
ASSTGLAGVQTQY
>TRBV4-1|TRBJ2-1
ASSQVRELGNEQF
>TRBV5-1|TRBJ1-2
ASSPGQPNYGYT
>TRBV6-2/TRBV6-3|TRBJ2-7
ASSYSRRGEQY
>TRBV27|TRBJ2-7
ASSLRQGGSYEQY
>TRBV27|TRBJ2-7
ASSRDRGGEQY
>TRBV7-2|TRBJ2-5
ASSSRLAEETQY
>TRBV19|TRBJ2-3
ASSIGTGGSRTDTQY
>TRBV15|TRBJ2-2
ATALANTGELF
>TRBV7-2|TRBJ2-3
ASSQGAGYTQY